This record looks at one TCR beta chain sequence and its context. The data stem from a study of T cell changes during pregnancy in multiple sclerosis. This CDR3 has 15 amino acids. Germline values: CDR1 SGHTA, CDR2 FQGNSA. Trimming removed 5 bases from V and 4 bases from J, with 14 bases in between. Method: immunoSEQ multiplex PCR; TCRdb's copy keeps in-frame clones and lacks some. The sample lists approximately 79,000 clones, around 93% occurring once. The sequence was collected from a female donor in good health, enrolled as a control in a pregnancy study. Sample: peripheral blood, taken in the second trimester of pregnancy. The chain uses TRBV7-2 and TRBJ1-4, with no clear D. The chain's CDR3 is CASSPGGPNNEKLFF. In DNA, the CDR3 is TGTGCCAGCAGCCCCGGAGGACCTAATAATGAAAAACTGTTTTTT.